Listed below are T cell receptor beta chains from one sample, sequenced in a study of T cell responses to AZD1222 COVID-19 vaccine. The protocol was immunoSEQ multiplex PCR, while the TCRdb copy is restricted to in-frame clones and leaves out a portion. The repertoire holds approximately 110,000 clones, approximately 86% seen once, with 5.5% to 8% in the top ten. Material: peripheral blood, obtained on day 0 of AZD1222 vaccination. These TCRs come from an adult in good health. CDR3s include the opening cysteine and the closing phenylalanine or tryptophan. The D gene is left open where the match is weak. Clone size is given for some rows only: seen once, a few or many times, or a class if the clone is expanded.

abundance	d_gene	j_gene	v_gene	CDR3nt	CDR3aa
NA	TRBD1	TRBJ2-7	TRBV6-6	TGTGCCAGCAGCAGTCCGGGACAGGGATCAACGGAGCAGTACTTC	CASSSPGQGSTEQYF
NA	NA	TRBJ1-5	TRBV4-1	TGCGCCAGCAGCCTGGCCCAGGGTAATCAGCCCCAGCATTTT	CASSLAQGNQPQHF
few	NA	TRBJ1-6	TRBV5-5	TGTGCCAGCAGCTTGAATCGGGAAGCGGGTAGACCCCTCCACTTT	CASSLNREAGRPLHF
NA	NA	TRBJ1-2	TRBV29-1	TGCAGCGTTGAATCAGAGGGGGGCAACTATGGCTACACCTTC	CSVESEGGNYGYTF
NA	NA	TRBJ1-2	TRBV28	TGTGCCAGCAGTTTTCCCCCTGCGGGGTATGGCTACACCTTC	CASSFPPAGYGYTF
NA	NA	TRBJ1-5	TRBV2	TGTGCCAGCAGTGACCGGGATGAGGCCCAGCATTTT	CASSDRDEAQHF
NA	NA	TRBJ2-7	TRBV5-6	TGTGCCAGCAGCTTGAATCATTACCGCTCCTACGAGCAGTACTTC	CASSLNHYRSYEQYF
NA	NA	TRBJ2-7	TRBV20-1	TGCAGTGCTAGTTCGAACGGGAACCCCTACGAGCAGTACTTC	CSASSNGNPYEQYF
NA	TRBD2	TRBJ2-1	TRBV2	TGTGCCAGCAGGTCTAGCGGGGGCAATGAGCAGTTCTTC	CASRSSGGNEQFF
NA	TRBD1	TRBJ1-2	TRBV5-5	TGTGCCAGCAGCTTGTCTGGGGCACGGGACAGGGCTGGCTACACCTTC	CASSLSGARDRAGYTF
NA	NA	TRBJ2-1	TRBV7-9	TGTGCCAGCAGCTTAGCGAGGGAAAACAATGAGCAGTTCTTC	CASSLARENNEQFF
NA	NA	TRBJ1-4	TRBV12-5	TGTGCTAGTGGGCTAGGGGTTGGGACTAATGAAAAACTGTTTTTT	CASGLGVGTNEKLFF
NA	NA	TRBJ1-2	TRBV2	TGTGCCAGCAGTCAAACAGGTCCTTACTATGGCTACACCTTC	CASSQTGPYYGYTF
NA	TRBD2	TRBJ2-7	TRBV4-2	TGTGCCAGCAGCCGCCATCAGACCGGGACTAGCGGGGGGGCATACGAGCAGTACTTC	CASSRHQTGTSGGAYEQYF
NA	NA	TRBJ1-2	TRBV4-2	TGTGCCAGCAGCCAAGAAATGGGGGTATATGGCTACACCTTC	CASSQEMGVYGYTF
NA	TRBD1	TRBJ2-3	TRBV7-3	TGTGCCAGCAGCTTAACAGGGGGCCGCACAGATACGCAGTATTTT	CASSLTGGRTDTQYF
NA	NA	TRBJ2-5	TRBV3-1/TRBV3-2	TGTGCCAGCAGCCAAGGACCCCGAGGGACCCAGTACTTC	CASSQGPRGTQYF
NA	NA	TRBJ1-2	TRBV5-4	TGTGCCAGCAGCCCCAGCGGGGGGGCCCATGGCTACACCTTC	CASSPSGGAHGYTF
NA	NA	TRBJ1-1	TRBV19	TGTGCCAGTAGTATTTTTTTTAGGGGGAACACTGAAGCTTTCTTT	CASSIFFRGNTEAFF
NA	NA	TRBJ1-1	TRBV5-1	TGCGCCAGCAGCTTATCAGGGGCGGGTCACACTGAAGCTTTCTTT	CASSLSGAGHTEAFF
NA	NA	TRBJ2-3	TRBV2	TGTGCCAGCAGTGATGCGGATACGCAGTATTTT	CASSDADTQYF
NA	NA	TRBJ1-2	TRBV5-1	TGCGCCAGCAGCTTGGTTTACGGAGGGGGGCGCGGCTACACCTTC	CASSLVYGGGRGYTF
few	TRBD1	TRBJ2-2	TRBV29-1	TGCAGCGCGGACAGGGGGTACACCGGGGAGCTGTTTTTT	CSADRGYTGELFF
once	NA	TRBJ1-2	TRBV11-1	TGTGCCAGCAGCTTAGGGTACAGGGACGACTATGGCTACACCTTC	CASSLGYRDDYGYTF
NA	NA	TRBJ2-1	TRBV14	TGTGCCAGCAGCCAAGGTGGAGTTCGAGGTGAGCAGTTCTTC	CASSQGGVRGEQFF
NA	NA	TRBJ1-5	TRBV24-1	TGTGCCACCAGTGATCCGTACACAGGGTCCCAGCATTTT	CATSDPYTGSQHF
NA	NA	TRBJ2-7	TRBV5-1	TGCGCCAGCAGCCCCGGCCCCTCGACTCCTCTCTACGAGCAGTACTTC	CASSPGPSTPLYEQYF
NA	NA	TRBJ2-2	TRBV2	TGTGCCAGCAGTGAAGTAAGAGCCGGGGAGCTGTTTTTT	CASSEVRAGELFF
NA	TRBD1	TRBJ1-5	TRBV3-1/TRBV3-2	TGTGCCAGCAGCCAAGGACAGGGCTTCAATCAGCCCCAGCATTTT	CASSQGQGFNQPQHF
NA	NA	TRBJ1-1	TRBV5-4	TGTGCCAGCAGCTTGGATCGTGGGTTCACTGAAGCTTTCTTT	CASSLDRGFTEAFF
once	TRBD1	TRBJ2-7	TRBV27	TGTGCCAGCAGTTTATGGACAGGGGGGGTTCTCGAGCAGTACTTC	CASSLWTGGVLEQYF
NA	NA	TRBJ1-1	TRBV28	TGTGCCAGCCAGGACATGACCACTGAAGCTTTCTTT	CASQDMTTEAFF
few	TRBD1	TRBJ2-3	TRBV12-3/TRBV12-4	TGTGCCAGCCGACAGGGGGCTGAAGATACGCAGTATTTT	CASRQGAEDTQYF
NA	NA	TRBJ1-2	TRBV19	TGTGCCAGTAGTACCACCTTTGGGACGACCATCGGCTACACCTTC	CASSTTFGTTIGYTF
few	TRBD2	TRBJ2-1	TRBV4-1	TGCGCCAGCAGCCAAGTGAGGCTAGCGGTCTACAATGAGCAGTTCTTC	CASSQVRLAVYNEQFF
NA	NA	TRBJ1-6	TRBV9	TGTGCCAGCAGCGTGGGCAGCTCCTATAATTCACCCCTCCACTTT	CASSVGSSYNSPLHF
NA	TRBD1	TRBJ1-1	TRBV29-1	TGCAGCGTTAGACAGGGTCGGGGCACTGAAGCTTTCTTT	CSVRQGRGTEAFF
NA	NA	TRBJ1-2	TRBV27	TGTGCCAGCAGCCCCGGGGGGGCGAACTATGGCTACACCTTC	CASSPGGANYGYTF
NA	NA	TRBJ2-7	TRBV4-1	TGCGCCAGCAGCCAAGTCGGCGTACACGAGCAGTACTTC	CASSQVGVHEQYF
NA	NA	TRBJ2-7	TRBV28	TGTGCCAGCAGTTTATTATCGGGGGGCGCTTTTCGAGAGCAGTACTTC	CASSLLSGGAFREQYF
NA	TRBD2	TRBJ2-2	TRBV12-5	TGTGCTAGTGGTTTTCTCGGCGGGGGGAACACCGGGGAGCTGTTTTTT	CASGFLGGGNTGELFF
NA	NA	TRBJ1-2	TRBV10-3	TGTGCCATCAGTGAGGCCTATGGCTACACCTTC	CAISEAYGYTF
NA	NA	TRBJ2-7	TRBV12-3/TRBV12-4	TGTGCCAGCCGTGCTGGGTCCTACGAGCAGTACTTC	CASRAGSYEQYF
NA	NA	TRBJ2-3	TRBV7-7	TGTGCCAGCAGCTTAGCCCCCGGTGTGGATACGCAGTATTTT	CASSLAPGVDTQYF
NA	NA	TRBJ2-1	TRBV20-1	TGCAGTTTACGATCCAATGAGCAGTTCTTC	CSLRSNEQFF
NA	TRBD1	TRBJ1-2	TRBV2	TGTGCCAGCAGCCTCCGACAGGGACATGGCTACACCTTC	CASSLRQGHGYTF
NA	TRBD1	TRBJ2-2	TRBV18	TGTGCCAGCTCAAAGACGACAGGGACGAACACCGGGGAGCTGTTTTTT	CASSKTTGTNTGELFF
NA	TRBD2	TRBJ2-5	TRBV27	TGTGCCAGCAGTCCGCGGGGGGGCCGGGAGACCCAGTACTTC	CASSPRGGRETQYF
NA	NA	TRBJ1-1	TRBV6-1	TGTGCCAGCAGTGAAGCTCACCGGTGGGCAGGTCCCAAAAGGGGAGCTTTCTTT	CASSEAHRWAGPKRGAFF
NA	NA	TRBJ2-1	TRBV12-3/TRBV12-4	TGTGCCAGCAGTTCTACGAAGGGCAATGAGCAGTTCTTC	CASSSTKGNEQFF